The rows below give T cell receptor beta chains drawn from one sample of a study of cytomegalovirus exposure and HLA in healthy donors. The protocol was immunoSEQ multiplex PCR, while the TCRdb copy is restricted to in-frame clones and leaves out a portion. The table has around 150,000 clones, roughly 80% seen once. The sequencing sample was made of PBMCs. The origin of the receptors is a human donor in good health. The CDR3 runs from the conserved cysteine through the conserved F or W. Fields, in order: V gene, J gene, CDR3 protein.

TRBV18	TRBJ1-2	CASSPPVEGHYGYTF
TRBV2	TRBJ1-5	CASSDVYSNQPQHF
TRBV6-4	TRBJ2-3	CASSDSAGGPDTQYF
TRBV5-4	TRBJ1-2	CASSVWGQGGYTF
TRBV28	TRBJ1-4	CASSVIRGSGLTTNEKLFF
TRBV7-9	TRBJ1-1	CASSSGSAEAFF
TRBV6-5	TRBJ2-3	CASRQREGMTDTQYF
TRBV11-2	TRBJ2-7	CASSLDRLAGPLSYEQYF
TRBV7-2	TRBJ2-7	CASTLPGSYEQYF
TRBV7-9	TRBJ2-7	CASSPLSGGQGFSYEQYF
TRBV28	TRBJ2-7	CASRSLYEQYF
TRBV7-9	TRBJ2-7	CASSLSGEGSKQYF
TRBV5-6	TRBJ2-7	CASSLVQGAPLKEQYF
TRBV5-1	TRBJ2-2	CASTLNGELFF
TRBV20-1	TRBJ2-7	CTRRYEQYF
TRBV6-1	TRBJ2-4	CASSDRDLQYF
TRBV6-1	TRBJ2-7	CASSEAGTGGLEQYF
TRBV18	TRBJ2-5	CASSQETGETQYF
TRBV25-1	TRBJ2-7	CASSEPGGRGMEQYF
TRBV4-3	TRBJ2-7	CASSQDPAGYEQYF
TRBV5-1	TRBJ1-1	CASSLGNTGNTEAFF
TRBV10-1	TRBJ1-6	CASSFGQLSPLHF
TRBV6-1	TRBJ2-5	CASSEAGRAGKETQYF
TRBV6-5	TRBJ2-7	CTSSYRGTSSYEQYF
TRBV4-2	TRBJ2-3	CASSQDKGTSGGSSDTQYF